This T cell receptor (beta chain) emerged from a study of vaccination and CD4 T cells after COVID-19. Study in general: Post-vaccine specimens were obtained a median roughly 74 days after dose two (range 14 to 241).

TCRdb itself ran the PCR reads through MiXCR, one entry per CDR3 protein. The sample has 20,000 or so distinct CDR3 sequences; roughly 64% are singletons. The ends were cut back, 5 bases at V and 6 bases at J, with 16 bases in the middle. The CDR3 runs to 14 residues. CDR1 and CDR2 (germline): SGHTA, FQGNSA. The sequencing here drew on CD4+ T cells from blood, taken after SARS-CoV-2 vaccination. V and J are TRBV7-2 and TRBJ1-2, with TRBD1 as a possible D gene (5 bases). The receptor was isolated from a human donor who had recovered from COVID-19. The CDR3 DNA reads TGTGCCAGCAGCCGCAGGGACGTCGCTGATGGCTACACCTTC. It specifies CASSRRDVADGYTF.